The rows below give T cell receptor beta chains drawn from one sample of a study of shared clonotypes between healthy human individuals. Produced via immunoSEQ multiplex PCR; TCRdb's table is partial and in-frame only. The table has around 2.1 million clones, more than 85% seen once. Sequencing input: naive CD8+ T cells from PBMCs. The receptor set was obtained from a young man in good health. Some clones in this sample may be carry-over from other donors' samples. Both conserved end residues are part of each CDR3. Each record gives: CDR3 protein, CDR3 DNA, D gene, clone size, V gene, J gene. A D gene is named only where the DNA matches it firmly. For some rows the clone size is stated as once, few or many, or as a class when expanded; others skip it.

CASSQNRVTEAFF	TGCGCCAGCAGCCAGAACAGGGTCACTGAAGCTTTCTTT	NA	NA	TRBV4-1	TRBJ1-1
CASSSTPSGTDTQYF	TGTGCCAGCAGCTCGACCCCTAGCGGCACAGATACGCAGTATTTT	NA	NA	TRBV5-4	TRBJ2-3
CASSSRLDEQFF	TGTGCCAGCAGCTCTAGACTAGATGAGCAGTTCTTC	NA	NA	TRBV7-2	TRBJ2-1
CASSTRTYTYEQYF	TGTGCCAGCAGCACTCGGACATACACCTACGAGCAGTACTTC	NA	NA	TRBV11-2	TRBJ2-7
CASSVRLAGGRDEQFF	TGTGCCAGCAGCGTGCGACTAGCGGGAGGCCGGGATGAGCAGTTCTTC	TRBD2	NA	TRBV9	TRBJ2-1
CASSPPRVGTDTQYF	TGTGCCAGCTCACCTCCCCGGGTCGGGACAGATACGCAGTATTTT	NA	NA	TRBV18	TRBJ2-3
CASSLVSGEETQYF	TGTGCCAGCAGCTTAGTTTCAGGGGAGGAGACCCAGTACTTC	NA	NA	TRBV7-9	TRBJ2-5
CASSQEGLRGPYEQYF	TGCGCCAGCAGCCAAGAGGGGCTCCGGGGGCCATACGAGCAGTACTTC	NA	NA	TRBV4-3	TRBJ2-7
CASSIAVTQQETQYF	TGTGCCAGCAGCATAGCGGTTACCCAACAAGAGACCCAGTACTTC	NA	NA	TRBV7-7	TRBJ2-5
CASSLRLIETQYF	TGTGCCAGCAGTCTGCGGCTAATCGAGACCCAGTACTTC	NA	NA	TRBV28	TRBJ2-5
CAGRTDTQYF	TGCGCCGGTCGCACAGATACGCAGTATTTT	NA	NA	TRBV5-1	TRBJ2-3
CASSRMGQGGETQYF	TGCGCCAGCAGCCGGATGGGACAGGGGGGAGAGACCCAGTACTTC	TRBD1	NA	TRBV5-1	TRBJ2-5
CASSLTVLNQPQHF	TGTGCCAGCAGTTTAACAGTCTTAAATCAGCCCCAGCATTTT	NA	NA	TRBV28	TRBJ1-5
CASSSPRTSGRPYNEQFF	TGTGCCAGCAGTTCCCCGCGGACTAGCGGGCGTCCTTACAATGAGCAGTTCTTC	TRBD2	NA	TRBV27	TRBJ2-1
CASGFPRRRPQYF	TGTGCTAGTGGTTTCCCACGCCGAAGGCCCCAGTACTTC	NA	NA	TRBV12-5	TRBJ2-5
CASSVGVTGNTIYF	TGTGCCAGCAGTGTAGGGGTTACTGGAAACACCATATATTTT	NA	NA	TRBV6-1	TRBJ1-3
CASSPAPGTYEQYF	TGTGCCAGCAGCCCAGCCCCAGGGACCTACGAGCAGTACTTC	NA	NA	TRBV7-3	TRBJ2-7
CASSQGQRRTDTQYF	TGTGCCAGCAGCCAGGGACAGCGCCGCACAGATACGCAGTATTTT	TRBD1	NA	TRBV14	TRBJ2-3
CAISPTLQETQYF	TGTGCCATCAGTCCTACCCTCCAAGAGACCCAGTACTTC	NA	NA	TRBV10-3	TRBJ2-5
CASSETGPRIGELFF	TGTGCCAGCAGCGAGACCGGGCCCCGAATCGGGGAGCTGTTTTTT	NA	NA	TRBV13	TRBJ2-2
CASSADSYGYTF	TGTGCCAGCAGCGCCGACAGTTATGGCTACACCTTC	NA	NA	TRBV6-5	TRBJ1-2
CASSLFQVRNTEAFF	TGTGCCAGCAGCTTATTTCAGGTCAGGAACACTGAAGCTTTCTTT	NA	once	TRBV11-2	TRBJ1-1
CASGLVQGVRTEAFF	TGTGCTAGTGGTTTGGTACAGGGGGTTCGCACTGAAGCTTTCTTT	TRBD1	NA	TRBV12-5	TRBJ1-1
CASSPPQGKNIQYF	TGTGCCAGCAGTCCACCCCAGGGCAAAAACATTCAGTACTTC	NA	NA	TRBV7-9	TRBJ2-4
CASSYDGTGWEKLFF	TGTGCCAGCAGTTACGACGGGACAGGGTGGGAAAAACTGTTTTTT	TRBD1	NA	TRBV6-6	TRBJ1-4
CASSWTSGRPGELFF	TGCGCCAGCAGCTGGACTAGCGGGAGACCCGGGGAGCTGTTTTTT	TRBD2	NA	TRBV5-1	TRBJ2-2
CASSERTSGPRGEQYF	TGTGCCAGCAGTGAACGGACTAGCGGGCCTCGCGGAGAGCAGTACTTC	TRBD2	NA	TRBV6-1	TRBJ2-7
CASSHWGVGNTEAFF	TGTGCCAGCAGCCACTGGGGGGTCGGGAACACTGAAGCTTTCTTT	NA	NA	TRBV27	TRBJ1-1
CASSLIGVGQGSTEAFF	TGTGCCAGCAGCTTAATAGGTGTTGGACAGGGAAGCACTGAAGCTTTCTTT	TRBD1	NA	TRBV7-3	TRBJ1-1
CASTILGALNEQFF	TGTGCCAGCACTATTCTAGGGGCCCTTAATGAGCAGTTCTTC	NA	NA	TRBV27	TRBJ2-1
CASSSRGQGTTEAFF	TGTGCCAGCAGCTCACGAGGACAGGGGACCACTGAAGCTTTCTTT	TRBD1	NA	TRBV7-9	TRBJ1-1
CASTSPRRGTGELFF	TGTGCCAGCACTTCCCCTCGCCGGGGTACCGGGGAGCTGTTTTTT	NA	NA	TRBV27	TRBJ2-2
CASSPDRENTGELFF	TGTGCCAGCAGCCCGGACAGGGAGAACACCGGGGAGCTGTTTTTT	TRBD1	NA	TRBV28	TRBJ2-2
CASSFWTGEGYTF	TGTGCCAGCAGCTTTTGGACAGGAGAAGGCTACACCTTC	TRBD1	NA	TRBV5-6	TRBJ1-2
CASSLTSGNYNEQFF	TGTGCCAGCAGTTTAACTAGCGGGAACTACAATGAGCAGTTCTTC	TRBD2	NA	TRBV6-5	TRBJ2-1
CASSAPGTANTEAFF	TGTGCCAGCAGCGCGCCCGGGACAGCGAACACTGAAGCTTTCTTT	TRBD1	NA	TRBV9	TRBJ1-1
CASSPGLTYEQYF	TGTGCCAGCTCGCCGGGACTTACCTACGAGCAGTACTTC	NA	NA	TRBV27	TRBJ2-7
CASSGGSGTYEQFF	TGTGCCAGCAGCGGCGGTTCCGGGACTTATGAGCAGTTCTTC	NA	NA	TRBV9	TRBJ2-1
CASSSGTIAGVSYEQYF	TGTGCCAGTAGTAGCGGTACGATCGCGGGAGTCTCCTACGAGCAGTACTTC	TRBD2	NA	TRBV19	TRBJ2-7
CASSLAGAANEKLFF	TGTGCCAGCAGTTTAGCGGGGGCAGCTAATGAAAAACTGTTTTTT	NA	NA	TRBV28	TRBJ1-4
CASRHSGSHEQFF	TGTGCCAGCCGCCATAGCGGGAGCCATGAGCAGTTCTTC	TRBD2	NA	TRBV11-2	TRBJ2-1
CASSFGGSTEAFF	TGTGCCAGCAGCTTCGGTGGGAGCACTGAAGCTTTCTTT	NA	NA	TRBV7-9	TRBJ1-1
CASSPDNVGQLNTEAFF	TGTGCCAGCTCACCAGACAATGTAGGGCAGCTGAACACTGAAGCTTTCTTT	NA	NA	TRBV18	TRBJ1-1
CASMRGPETQYF	TGTGCCAGCATGAGGGGCCCGGAGACCCAGTACTTC	NA	NA	TRBV13	TRBJ2-5
CASSQLPGLAGEQDTQYF	TGCGCCAGCAGCCAACTCCCGGGACTAGCGGGAGAGCAAGATACGCAGTATTTT	TRBD2	NA	TRBV4-3	TRBJ2-3
CAWSKLDTSFEQYF	TGTGCCTGGAGCAAACTAGATACAAGCTTCGAGCAGTACTTC	NA	NA	TRBV30	TRBJ2-7
CAWSVQGLNTEAFF	TGTGCCTGGAGCGTGCAGGGCCTGAACACTGAAGCTTTCTTT	NA	few	TRBV30	TRBJ1-1
CASRDTGGSNTGELFF	TGTGCCAGTAGAGACACAGGGGGCTCGAACACCGGGGAGCTGTTTTTT	TRBD1	NA	TRBV19	TRBJ2-2
CATLGTGGFEAFF	TGTGCCACCCTCGGGACAGGGGGGTTTGAAGCTTTCTTT	TRBD1	NA	TRBV6-5	TRBJ1-1
CASSPHPPWEKLFF	TGTGCCAGTAGTCCACACCCCCCTTGGGAAAAACTGTTTTTT	NA	few	TRBV19	TRBJ1-4
CASSEYALGAEAFF	TGTGCCAGCAGTGAATACGCCTTGGGCGCTGAAGCTTTCTTT	NA	NA	TRBV6-1	TRBJ1-1